The 23 T cell receptor beta chains in this list originate from one sample, sequenced in a study of long-term antiretroviral therapy in people with HIV. Version v3.0 of the immunoSEQ assay ran at survey level. Libraries were prepared by immunoSEQ multiplex PCR; TCRdb keeps only in-frame clonotypes and omits some of them. This sample has about 11,000 clones; about four fifths occur once, and the top ten carry around an eighth. The starting material was unsorted PBMCs, obtained 1.2 years after starting antiretroviral therapy. These receptors all stem from a man aged 35 to 55 with HIV.

The chain carries TRBV30 and TRBJ2-1; D gene ambiguous. V dropped 2 bases and J dropped 6 bases, with 5 bases sitting between them. The germline V gene encodes CDR1 GTSNPN and CDR2 SVGIG (reference sequence). The CDR3 is 11 residues long. The CDR3 sequence: CAWSMANEQFF. In nucleotides, the CDR3 is TGTGCCTGGAGTATGGCCAATGAGCAGTTCTTC.

The CDR3 nucleotides are TGTGCCAGCAGCCTGGACAGGCTCTCCTACGAGCAGTACTTC. It yields the protein CASSLDRLSYEQYF. This rearrangement joins TRBV5-5 to TRBJ2-7, with TRBD1 identical over 7 bases. The V segment lost 4 bases and the J segment 0 bases; nucleotides outside the gene matches: 4. Germline V CDR1 and CDR2: SGHKS, YYEKEE (reference sequence). CDR3 length equals 14 residues. The complete variable domain, with remaining parts taken from reference TRBV5-5 and TRBJ2-7, reads DAGVTQSPTHLIKTRGQQVTLRCSPISGHKSVSWYQQVLGQGPQFIFQYYEKEERGRGNFPDRFSARQFPNYSSELNVNALLLGDSALYLCASSLDRLSYEQYFGPGTRLTVT.

The V and J genes are TRBV9 and TRBJ2-7, with TRBD1 matching 8 bases. Looked up from germline, CDR1 is SGDLS and CDR2 is YYNGEE. V lost 0 bases to trimming and J lost 2 bases; unmatched junction nucleotides: 16. The CDR3 extends over 19 amino acids. The CDR3 sequence: CASSVDEVGGDRPTYEQYF. The DNA of the CDR3 is TGTGCCAGCAGCGTAGACGAGGTCGGAGGGGACAGGCCCACCTACGAGCAGTACTTC.

In this sample, this clone turned up a few times. The chain employs TRBV10-1 and TRBJ2-7, with D unclear. The CDR3 extends over 13 amino acids. Trimming shortened V by 3 bases and J by 3 bases, and 9 bases separated the two germline ends. The germline CDR1 and CDR2 sequences are WNHNN and SYGVQD (reference sequence). The CDR3 nucleotides read TGCGCCAGCAGTGAAGCTTCGGGCTACGAGCAGTACTTC. Protein sequence: CASSEASGYEQYF.

In its sample, this clone was seen a few times. V gene TRBV5-4 combines with J gene TRBJ2-1; D perhaps matches TRBD1 (6 bases). Germline CDR1 reads SGHNT; CDR2 reads YYREEE (reference sequence). The CDR3 has 15 amino acids. V gave up 2 bases and J gave up 0 bases, with 9 bases separating them. The CDR3: CASSFPTGSYNEQFF. DNA of the CDR3: TGTGCCAGCAGCTTTCCGACAGGCTCCTACAATGAGCAGTTCTTC. Full variable domain (rest looked up from reference TRBV5-4 and TRBJ2-1): ETGVTQSPTHLIKTRGQQVTLRCSSQSGHNTVSWYQQALGQGPQFIFQYYREEENGRGNFPPRFSGLQFPNYSSELNVNALELDDSALYLCASSFPTGSYNEQFFGPGTRLTVL.

CDR3 bases: TGTGCAGCGGAAGGAACCAAAAACATTCAGTACTTC. It encodes CAAEGTKNIQYF. The gene calls are TRBV2 and TRBJ2-4; tentative D call: TRBD2 (5 bases). CDR1 is SNHLY and CDR2 is FYNNEI in the germline V gene. The CDR3 has 12 amino acids.

This sequence joins TRBV5-1 and TRBJ2-1; D ambiguous. Germline CDR1 reads SGHRS; CDR2 reads YFSETQ. This CDR3 contains 13 residues. The V end was cut by 0 bases, the J end by 9 bases, with 10 bases between. CDR3 in DNA: TGCGCCAGCAGCTTGGGGGCGATTGGTGAGCAGTTCTTC. The encoded protein is CASSLGAIGEQFF.

This clone turned up a few times. The rearrangement links TRBV7-8 to TRBJ1-6; D is unclear. CDR1 is SGHVS and CDR2 is FQNEAQ in the germline V gene. The ends were cut back, 5 bases at V and 6 bases at J, with 8 bases in the middle. The CDR3 length is 13 residues. CDR3 nucleotides: TGTGCCAGCAGCCCAGACACTAATTCACCCCTCCACTTT. Its translation is CASSPDTNSPLHF. Full variable domain (remainder filled in from reference TRBV7-8 and TRBJ1-6): GAGVSQSPRYKVAKRGQDVALRCDPISGHVSLFWYQQALGQGPEFLTYFQNEAQLDKSGLPSDRFFAERPEGSVSTLKIQRTQQEDSAVYLCASSPDTNSPLHFGNGTRLTVT.

This chain uses TRBV13 with TRBJ2-1; possible D gene TRBD1, 5 bases. Trimming pared 5 bases from V and 3 bases from J, leaving 14 bases between. Germline V gene sequence: CDR1 PRHDT, CDR2 FYEKMQ (reference sequence). This CDR3 contains 15 residues. In DNA form, the CDR3 reads TGTGCCAGCAGCGCAGGGATCTCCCGCTACAATGAGCAGTTCTTC. It is translated as CASSAGISRYNEQFF.

CDR3 in DNA: TGTGCCAGTAGTATAATGGGAATGAACACTGAAGCTTTCTTT. Translating gives CASSIMGMNTEAFF. This sequence joins TRBV19 and TRBJ1-1; no firm D call. With 2 bases removed from V and 0 bases from J, the gap between germline ends came to 7 bases. The length of the CDR3 is 14 residues. CDR1 LNHDA and CDR2 SQIVND come from the germline V gene (reference sequence).

V is TRBV28 and J is TRBJ1-6, with 7 bases identical to TRBD1. V lost 7 bases to trimming and J lost 7 bases; unmatched junction nucleotides: 7. Per the germline V gene, CDR1 is MDHEN and CDR2 is SYDVKM. The CDR3 length is 14 residues. The CDR3, as DNA: TGTGCCAGCATAAGAGGGACAGCGAATTCACCCCTCCACTTT. It yields the protein CASIRGTANSPLHF.

This clone has a single count. The chain uses TRBV30 and TRBJ1-2; no definite D call. Trimming cost V 2 bases and J 0 bases, with 7 bases left between them. CDR3 length: 13 residues. The germline V gene has CDR1 GTSNPN and CDR2 SVGIG (reference sequence). Written as DNA, the CDR3 is TGTGCCTGGAGTTTCCAGGCTAACTATGGCTACACCTTC. This gives the protein CAWSFQANYGYTF.

This clone was recorded only once. This chain joins TRBV5-6 and TRBJ1-5, with TRBD1 matching over 9 bases. The V and J ends lost 5 bases and 6 bases, in that order; junction bases with no gene match: 9. This CDR3 is built from 15 residues. Germline V gives CDR1 SGHDT, CDR2 YYEEEE. The CDR3 spells CASSLTGGLAQPQHF. The CDR3 nucleotides are TGTGCCAGCAGTCTTACAGGGGGCCTCGCTCAGCCCCAGCATTTT.

J is TRBJ2-7 and V is TRBV28; the D gene is possibly TRBD1 (5 bases). The V gene's germline CDR1 is MDHEN and CDR2 SYDVKM. V lost 5 bases, J lost 2 bases, and 10 bases lay in between. The length of the CDR3 is 13 residues. The CDR3 region is CASSLTAPYEQYF. The DNA of the CDR3 is TGTGCCAGCAGTCTGACAGCCCCCTACGAGCAGTACTTC.

Remarks on this clone: Other DNA sequences from this sample encode an identical CDR3 as well. The chain links TRBV7-2 to TRBJ1-3; maybe TRBD1 (5 bases). V lost 4 bases, J lost 0 bases, and 10 bases lay in between. This CDR3 contains 15 residues. Germline CDR1 is SGHTA and CDR2 is FQGNSA. As DNA, the CDR3 is TGTGCCAGCAGCTCGGGACCGAACTCTGGAAACACCATATATTTT. Translated: CASSSGPNSGNTIYF. Together with reference TRBV7-2 and TRBJ1-3, the CDR3 gives the full variable domain: GAGVSQSPSNKVTEKGKDVELRCDPISGHTALYWYRQSLGQGLEFLIYFQGNSAPDKSGLPSDRFSAERTGGSVSTLTIQRTQQEDSAVYLCASSSGPNSGNTIYFGEGSWLTVV.

The chain has TRBV5-5 and TRBJ1-1; D gene ambiguous. The germline V gene encodes CDR1 SGHKS and CDR2 YYEKEE (reference sequence). V lost 4 bases and J 3 bases, leaving 13 bases between the germline ends. CDR3 length: 14 amino acids. The CDR3 region is CASSPLGWDTEAFF. The CDR3, as DNA: TGTGCCAGCAGCCCGCTCGGTTGGGACACTGAAGCTTTCTTT.

The chain joins TRBV10-3 to TRBJ1-1, with 8 positions matching TRBD1. This CDR3 contains 13 residues. The germline CDR1 and CDR2 sequences are ENHRY and SYGVKD. V dropped 5 bases and J dropped 5; count of bases not matched to a gene: 4. CDR3 nucleotide sequence: TGTGCCATCAGTCCAGGGGGCCGGACTGAAGCTTTCTTT. Translated, it gives CAISPGGRTEAFF.

The chain has TRBV27 and TRBJ2-2; possibly TRBD1 or TRBD2 for D (5 bases each). Looked up from germline, CDR1 is MNHEY and CDR2 is SMNVEV (reference sequence). V was pared by 4 bases and J by 1 base, with 10 bases between. This CDR3 has 15 amino acids. The CDR3 reads CASSWGTMNTGELFF. CDR3 DNA sequence: TGTGCCAGCAGTTGGGGGACCATGAACACCGGGGAGCTGTTTTTT.

This clone was counted between two and nine times. This rearrangement joins TRBV18 to TRBJ2-4; D remains ambiguous. The germline V gene encodes CDR1 KGHSH and CDR2 LQKENI. V lost 0 bases to trimming and J lost 0 bases, with 6 bases between them. This CDR3 comprises 15 residues. The CDR3 loop is CASSPPALAKNIQYF. Written as DNA, the CDR3 is TGTGCCAGCTCACCACCCGCCTTAGCCAAAAACATTCAGTACTTC.

The chain recombines TRBV5-4 with TRBJ2-7, with 10 bases fitting TRBD1. Germline V gives CDR1 SGHNT, CDR2 YYREEE (reference sequence). CDR3 size: 14 residues. V shed 4 bases and J 2 bases; nucleotides not matched to a gene: 3. The CDR3 loop reads CASSVGTGAYEQYF. The CDR3 nucleotides read TGTGCCAGCAGCGTTGGGACAGGGGCCTACGAGCAGTACTTC.

This clone was detected only a few times. The V call is TRBV5-4, the J call TRBJ1-2; TRBD1 matches at 9 bases. The CDR3 extends over 14 amino acids. J lost 6 bases, V lost 2 bases, and 5 bases had no gene match. The germline CDR1 and CDR2 sequences are SGHNT and YYREEE (reference sequence). DNA for the CDR3: TGTGCCAGCAGCTTCGGGGACAGGGATCATGGCTACACCTTC. This gives the protein CASSFGDRDHGYTF.

V and J are TRBV10-3 and TRBJ2-7, with D possibly matching TRBD2 (6 bases). Trimming removed 5 bases at V and 2 bases at J, with 13 bases between. The length of the CDR3 is 14 residues. Germline CDR1 is ENHRY and CDR2 is SYGVKD. CDR3 coding DNA: TGTGCCATCAGTAACCGGGACTCGACCTACGAGCAGTACTTC. As protein: CAISNRDSTYEQYF.

The chain has TRBV27 and TRBJ2-1; D possibly uses TRBD1 or TRBD2 (6 bases each). Germline CDR1 reads MNHEY; CDR2 reads SMNVEV (reference sequence). This CDR3 is built from 15 residues. V was shortened by 2 bases and J by 7 bases, with 15 bases between the two germline ends. CDR3 sequence reads: CASSLTRGLLNEQFF. The CDR3 DNA is TGTGCCAGCAGTTTAACCAGGGGACTCCTAAATGAGCAGTTCTTC.